This T cell receptor (beta chain) was captured by sequencing in a study of blood T cells in healthy people across ages. Findings and limits, study-wide: Among long-lived donors, naive CD4+ cells were more numerous and diversity higher than in aged donors.

The donors, healthy Caucasians from Russia, were aged roughly 6 to 90. Extracted total RNA amounted to at least 5.5 micrograms for each sample. It was with a sample-barcoded 5' primer and a J-beta primer mix that a second PCR of roughly 7 to 12 cycles was run. Individual samples furnished no less than 2.5 million CDR3-containing paired-end reads apiece. In TCRdb, the 5' RACE reads were re-called with MiXCR into one record per CDR3 protein. The data hold hundreds of thousands of distinct CDR3 sequences, with roughly three fifths observed a single time. This CDR3 has 12 amino acids. The V and J ends lost 5 bases and 4 bases respectively, with 6 bases between them. The germline V gene has CDR1 SGHRS and CDR2 YFSETQ. As for this clonotype: What it binds is unknown.

The sequenced sample was blood. This chain connects TRBV5-1 to TRBJ1-4; D unresolved. The receptor comes from a middle-aged man in good health. The CDR3, as DNA: TGCGCCAGCAGAACTAATAATGAAAAACTGTTTTTT. It specifies CASRTNNEKLFF.